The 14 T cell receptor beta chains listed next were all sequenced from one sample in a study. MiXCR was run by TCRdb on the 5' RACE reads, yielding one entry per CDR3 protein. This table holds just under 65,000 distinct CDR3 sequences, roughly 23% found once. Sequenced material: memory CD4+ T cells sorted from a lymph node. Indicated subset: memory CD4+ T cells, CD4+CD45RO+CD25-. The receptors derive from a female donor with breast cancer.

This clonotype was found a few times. For the CDR3, the DNA is TGTGCCAGCACCTCCGGCACAGGGAATGAAAAACTGTTTTTT. Amino acid sequence: CASTSGTGNEKLFF. The rearrangement joins TRBV3-1 to TRBJ1-4; TRBD1 is a possible D gene (6 bases). This CDR3 contains 14 residues. Trimming took 7 bases from V and 5 from J, leaving 14 bases between them. Germline CDR1 reads LGHDT; CDR2 reads YNNKEL (reference sequence).

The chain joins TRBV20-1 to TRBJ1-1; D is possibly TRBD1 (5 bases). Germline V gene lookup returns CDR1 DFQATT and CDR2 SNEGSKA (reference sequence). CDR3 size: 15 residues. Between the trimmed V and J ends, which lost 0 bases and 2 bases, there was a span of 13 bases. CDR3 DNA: TGCAGTGCTAGAGATCTCTCGAGGGACAACACTGAAGCTTTCTTT. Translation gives CSARDLSRDNTEAFF.

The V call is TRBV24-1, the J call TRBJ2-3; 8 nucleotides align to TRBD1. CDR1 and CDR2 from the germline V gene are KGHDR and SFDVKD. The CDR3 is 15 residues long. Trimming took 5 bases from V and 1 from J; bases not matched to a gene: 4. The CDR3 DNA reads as TGTGCCACCAGTGCTCCGGACAGGGGCACAGATACGCAGTATTTT. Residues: CATSAPDRGTDTQYF.

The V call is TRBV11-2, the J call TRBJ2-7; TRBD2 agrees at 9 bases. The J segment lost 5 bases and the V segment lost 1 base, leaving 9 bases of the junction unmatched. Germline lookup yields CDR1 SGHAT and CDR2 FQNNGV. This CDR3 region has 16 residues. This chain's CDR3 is CASSLGGSGSLNEQYF. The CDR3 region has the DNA TGTGCCAGCAGCTTAGGAGGTAGCGGGAGCCTCAACGAGCAGTACTTC.

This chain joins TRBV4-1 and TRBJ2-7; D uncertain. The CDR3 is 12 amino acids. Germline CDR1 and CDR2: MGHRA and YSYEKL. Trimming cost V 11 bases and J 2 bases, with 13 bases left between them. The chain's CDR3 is CAEWLPPYEQYF. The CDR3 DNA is TGCGCCGAGTGGCTCCCCCCCTACGAGCAGTACTTC.

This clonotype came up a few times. CDR3 residues: CATTLQGAYEQYF. In DNA, the CDR3 is TGTGCCACCACCTTACAGGGGGCCTACGAGCAGTACTTC. The V and J genes are TRBV6-1 and TRBJ2-7, with TRBD1 matching over 8 bases. CDR3 length: 13 residues. Per the germline V gene, CDR1 is MNHNS and CDR2 is SASEGT. Trimming cost V 10 bases and J 2 bases; bases outside gene matches: 7.

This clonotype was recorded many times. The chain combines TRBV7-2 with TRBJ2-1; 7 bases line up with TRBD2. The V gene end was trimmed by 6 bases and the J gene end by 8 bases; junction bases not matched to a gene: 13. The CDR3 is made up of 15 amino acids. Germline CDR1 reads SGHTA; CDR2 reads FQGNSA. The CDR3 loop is CASRLGLEGRDEQFF. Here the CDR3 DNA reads TGTGCCAGCAGACTCGGACTAGAGGGGAGGGATGAGCAGTTCTTC.

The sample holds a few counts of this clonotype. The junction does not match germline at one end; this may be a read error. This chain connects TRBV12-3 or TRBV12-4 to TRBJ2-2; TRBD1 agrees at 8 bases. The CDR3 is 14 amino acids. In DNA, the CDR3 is TGTGCCACCACACGGACAGGGAACGCCGGGGAGCTGTTTTTT. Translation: CATTRTGNAGELFF.

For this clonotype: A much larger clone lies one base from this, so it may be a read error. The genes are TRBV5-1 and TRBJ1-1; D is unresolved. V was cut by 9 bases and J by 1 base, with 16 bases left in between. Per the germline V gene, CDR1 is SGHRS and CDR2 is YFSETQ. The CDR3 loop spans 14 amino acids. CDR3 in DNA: TGCGCCACCGAACTTGGGAACGGGAACACTGAAGCTTTCTTT. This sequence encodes CATELGNGNTEAFF.

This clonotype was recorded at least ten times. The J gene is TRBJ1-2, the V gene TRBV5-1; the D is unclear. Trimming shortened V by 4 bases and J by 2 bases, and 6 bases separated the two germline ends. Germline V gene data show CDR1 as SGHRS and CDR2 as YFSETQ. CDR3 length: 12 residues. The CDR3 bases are TGCGCCAGCAGCGCGGGAAACTATGGCTACACCTTC. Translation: CASSAGNYGYTF.

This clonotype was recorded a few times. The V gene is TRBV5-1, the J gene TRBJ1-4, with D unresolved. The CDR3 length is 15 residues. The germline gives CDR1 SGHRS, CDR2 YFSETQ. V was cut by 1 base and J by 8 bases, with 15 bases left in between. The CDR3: CASSLFPGKKEKLFF. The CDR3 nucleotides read TGCGCCAGCAGCTTGTTCCCGGGTAAGAAGGAAAAACTGTTTTTT.

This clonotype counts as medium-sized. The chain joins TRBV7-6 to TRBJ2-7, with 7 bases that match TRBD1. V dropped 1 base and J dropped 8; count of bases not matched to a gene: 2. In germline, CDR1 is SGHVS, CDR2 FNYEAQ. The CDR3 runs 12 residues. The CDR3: CASSLEGAKQYF. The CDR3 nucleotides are TGTGCCAGCAGCTTAGAGGGGGCAAAGCAGTACTTC.

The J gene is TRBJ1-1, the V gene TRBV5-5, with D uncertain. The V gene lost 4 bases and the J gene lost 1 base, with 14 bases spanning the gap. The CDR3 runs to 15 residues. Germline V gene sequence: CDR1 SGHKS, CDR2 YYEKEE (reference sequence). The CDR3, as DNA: TGTGCCAGCAGCCGAAACGTCCGGAGGAACACTGAAGCTTTCTTT. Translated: CASSRNVRRNTEAFF.

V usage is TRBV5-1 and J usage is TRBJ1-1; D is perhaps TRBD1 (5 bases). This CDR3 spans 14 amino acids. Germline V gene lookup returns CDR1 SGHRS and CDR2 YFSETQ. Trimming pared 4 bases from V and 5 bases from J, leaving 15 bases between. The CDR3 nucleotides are TGCGCCAGCAGCCTGGGTCTGGGGGTAACTGAAGCTTTCTTT. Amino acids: CASSLGLGVTEAFF.